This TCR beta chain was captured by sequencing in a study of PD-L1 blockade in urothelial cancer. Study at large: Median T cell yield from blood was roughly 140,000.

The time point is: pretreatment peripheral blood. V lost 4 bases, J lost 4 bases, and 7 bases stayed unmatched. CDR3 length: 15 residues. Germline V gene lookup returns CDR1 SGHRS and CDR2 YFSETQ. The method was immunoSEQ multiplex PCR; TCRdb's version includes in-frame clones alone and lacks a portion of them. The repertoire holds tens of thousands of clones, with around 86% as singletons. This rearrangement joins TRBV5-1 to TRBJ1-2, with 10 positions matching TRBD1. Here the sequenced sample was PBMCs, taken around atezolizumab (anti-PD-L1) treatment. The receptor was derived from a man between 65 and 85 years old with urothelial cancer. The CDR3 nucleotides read TGCGCCAGCAGCCTGGACGGGACAGGGGTCTATGGCTACACCTTC. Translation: CASSLDGTGVYGYTF.